A single sample is the source of the 28 T cell receptor beta chains below, sequenced in a study of T cells in Graves' hyperthyroidism and ophthalmopathy. TCR beta CDR3 sequences were amplified from RNA transcripts. When the TCR CDR3 underwent first-round RT-PCR, the HTBI primer set was used. TCRdb redid the calling of the multiplex PCR reads with MiXCR, one entry per CDR3 protein. The repertoire includes 300,000 to 400,000 distinct CDR3 sequences, roughly 14% of them detected once, and 11% sits in the top ten. The sample consisted of blood. The receptor source for this set is a woman aged 55-70 years with Graves' hyperthyroidism.

Ten or more counts support this clonotype. CDR3 amino acids: CASSPRTAPDTQYF. The CDR3 bases are TGTGCCAGCAGCCCCAGGACAGCCCCCGACACGCAGTATTTT. V is TRBV7-3 and J is TRBJ2-3; D may be TRBD1 (6 bases). The germline V and J ends were trimmed by 5 bases and 9 bases, with 18 bases remaining between them. The V gene's germline CDR1 is SGHTA and CDR2 FQGTGA. This CDR3 comprises 14 residues.

This clonotype showed up many times. The V and J genes are TRBV28 and TRBJ2-7, with 7 bases matching TRBD1. Germline CDR1 and CDR2: MDHEN and SYDVKM. CDR3 length: 16 residues. V dropped 4 bases and J dropped 2; count of bases not matched to a gene: 11. Here the CDR3 DNA reads TGTGCCAGCAGTTCCTCAACGACAGGGAATCCCTACGAGCAGTACTTC. Encoded protein: CASSSSTTGNPYEQYF. Variable domain in full (rest from reference TRBV28 and TRBJ2-7): DVKVTQSSRYLVKRTGEKVFLECVQDMDHENMFWYRQDPGLGLRLIYFSYDVKMKEKGDIPEGYSVSREKKERFSLILESASTNQTSMYLCASSSSTTGNPYEQYFGPGTRLTVT.

There are many counts of this clonotype. This rearrangement joins TRBV11-1 to TRBJ2-5; D is perhaps TRBD2 (6 bases). Germline CDR1 is SGHAT and CDR2 is FQDESV (reference sequence). The CDR3 runs to 13 residues. The V end lost 6 bases, the J end lost 5 bases, and 13 bases lay between the germline ends. This chain's CDR3 is CASSNLGRETQYF. In DNA form, the CDR3 reads TGTGCCAGCAGTAACCTGGGGAGGGAGACCCAGTACTTC.

This clonotype has at least ten counts. V and J are TRBV18 and TRBJ2-7; 7 bases align to TRBD1. CDR1 and CDR2 from the germline V gene are KGHSH and LQKENI. Trimming took 6 bases from V and 2 from J; bases not matched to a gene: 10. This CDR3 is built from 15 residues. The CDR3 DNA is TGTGCCAGCTCCCAGGGACAGACACTAACCTACGAGCAGTACTTC. Translated, it gives CASSQGQTLTYEQYF.

This clonotype was picked up many times. The V call is TRBV30, the J call TRBJ1-1; no firm D call. The CDR3 sequence is 13 residues long. Trimming shortened V by 3 bases and J by 3 bases, and 11 bases separated the two germline ends. Germline V gene sequence: CDR1 GTSNPN, CDR2 SVGIG (reference sequence). CDR3 in amino acids: CAWRSGSYTEAFF. DNA of the CDR3: TGTGCCTGGAGGTCGGGCAGCTACACTGAAGCTTTCTTT.

The rearrangement uses TRBV12-3 or TRBV12-4 and TRBJ2-7, with a possible D match to TRBD2 (6 bases). The CDR3 length is 14 residues. Between the trimmed V and J ends, which lost 2 bases and 6 bases, there was a span of 14 bases. This chain's CDR3 is CASSLSGGRSEQYF. The CDR3 region has the DNA TGTGCCAGCAGTTTATCCGGGGGTAGGTCCGAGCAGTACTTC.

This clonotype was seen repeatedly, ten times or more. The chain uses TRBV7-2 and TRBJ2-7; no reliable D call. Trimming stripped 4 bases from V and 0 bases from J, with 10 bases between. Germline V gives CDR1 SGHTA, CDR2 FQGNSA. The CDR3 contains 14 residues. In DNA form, the CDR3 reads TGTGCCAGCAGCTCCGGCCCGAGCTCCTACGAGCAGTACTTC. The encoded protein is CASSSGPSSYEQYF.

The J gene is TRBJ1-2, the V gene TRBV12-3 or TRBV12-4; 7 nucleotides align to TRBD1. CDR3 size: 20 residues. Losses at the gene ends were 7 bases for V and 4 bases for J; bases not matched to a gene: 27. DNA of the CDR3: TGTGCCAGCACATGGACCGGGGCTTTTGGGAGGCGCGAGGGGGCCTATGGCTACACCTTC. This translates into CASTWTGAFGRREGAYGYTF.

This clonotype was recorded a few times. The genes are TRBV29-1 and TRBJ1-5, with 8 bases fitting TRBD1. The CDR3 extends over 13 amino acids. V trimming: 7 bases; J trimming: 2 bases; junction bases outside the gene matches: 4. From germline, CDR1 is SQVTM and CDR2 ANQGSEA. The CDR3 loop reads CSEGQGGNQPQHF. CDR3 coding DNA: TGCAGCGAAGGACAGGGCGGCAATCAGCCCCAGCATTTT.

This clonotype has more than one count but fewer than ten. J is TRBJ2-1 and V is TRBV12-3 or TRBV12-4; 8 nucleotides line up with TRBD2. V was pared by 6 bases and J by 1 base, with 2 bases of the junction left unmatched. This CDR3 has 14 residues. CDR3 bases: TGTGCCAGCAGGCAGCGGGAGTCCTACAATGAGCAGTTCTTC. This gives the protein CASRQRESYNEQFF.

This rearrangement joins TRBV10-2 to TRBJ2-7; 7 bases match TRBD1. In germline, CDR1 is WSHSY, CDR2 SAAADI. Germline trimming cut 8 bases from V and 4 bases from J; bases unmatched to any gene: 8. This CDR3 is 13 amino acids long. The CDR3 is CASGGQPLYEQYF. CDR3 coding DNA: TGCGCCAGCGGGGGACAGCCCCTTTACGAGCAGTACTTC.

This clonotype was observed a few times. V usage is TRBV18 and J usage is TRBJ1-1, with TRBD1 as a possible D gene (6 bases). Per the germline V gene, CDR1 is KGHSH and CDR2 is LQKENI. V was trimmed by 3 bases and J by 4 bases, leaving 18 bases between them. The CDR3 consists of 16 residues. The CDR3, as DNA: TGTGCCAGCTCACCGCAGGGCGTAGGGGGGGGCACTGAAGCTTTCTTT. As protein: CASSPQGVGGGTEAFF. Filled out from reference TRBV18 and TRBJ1-1, the complete variable domain reads NAGVMQNPRHLVRRRGQEARLRCSPMKGHSHVYWYRQLPEEGLKFMVYLQKENIIDESGMPKERFSAEFPKEGPSILRIQQVVRGDSAAYFCASSPQGVGGGTEAFFGQGTRLTVV.

Regarding this clonotype: Possible read error: a much larger clone is one base away. The chain recombines TRBV20-1 with TRBJ2-7; 14 bases map to TRBD2. Germline assignment: CDR1 DFQATT and CDR2 SNEGSKA (reference sequence). The CDR3 spans 15 residues. The CDR3 DNA follows: TGCGGTGCTAGAGGGACTAGCGGGGGCAACTACGAGCAGTACTTC. This encodes CGARGTSGGNYEQYF.

V usage is TRBV12-3 or TRBV12-4 and J usage is TRBJ1-4, with TRBD1 matching over 7 bases. CDR3 size: 15 residues. With 6 bases clipped from V and 3 bases from J, the junction kept 7 bases outside the gene matches. This CDR3 is CASSRFDRANEKLFF. CDR3 DNA sequence: TGTGCCAGCAGCCGATTCGACAGGGCTAATGAAAAACTGTTTTTT.

The chain uses TRBV28 and TRBJ2-2, with 7 bases identical to TRBD2. The CDR3 runs 15 residues. V was pared by 6 bases and J by 5 bases, with 9 bases of the junction left unmatched. Germline V gene sequence: CDR1 MDHEN, CDR2 SYDVKM. CDR3 residues: CASRVGGSPTGELFF. The CDR3 DNA reads as TGTGCCAGCAGGGTCGGGGGGTCCCCAACCGGGGAGCTGTTTTTT.

This clonotype was observed at least ten times. The chain carries TRBV20-1 and TRBJ1-3, with 7 bases that match TRBD1. The length of the CDR3 is 15 residues. The junction had 8 bases not matched to a gene; V was cut back by 0 bases and J by 6 bases. CDR1 is DFQATT, CDR2 SNEGSKA, per germline (reference sequence). The DNA of the CDR3 is TGCAGTGCTAGAGATGATAGAGGGGGCGCAAACACCATATATTTT. It yields the protein CSARDDRGGANTIYF.

This clonotype was found a few times. The rearrangement uses TRBV5-4 and TRBJ2-1; TRBD2 matches 10 bases. Germline V gene sequence: CDR1 SGHNT, CDR2 YYREEE (reference sequence). V trimming: 9 bases; J trimming: 7 bases; junction bases outside the gene matches: 10. This CDR3 contains 14 residues. The CDR3 DNA reads TGTGCCACTACGCTTAGGACTAGCGGTAATGAGCAGTTCTTC. Translation gives CATTLRTSGNEQFF.

There are many counts of this clonotype. The rearrangement uses TRBV2 and TRBJ2-1; 10 nucleotides match TRBD2. Germline assignment: CDR1 SNHLY and CDR2 FYNNEI. The CDR3 spans 17 residues. Trimming cost V 6 bases and J 0 bases; bases outside gene matches: 8. The CDR3 loop is CASRKGLALTSYNEQFF. The CDR3 nucleotides are TGTGCCAGCAGGAAGGGACTAGCGCTTACCTCCTACAATGAGCAGTTCTTC.

This clonotype has more than one count but fewer than ten. This clone may be a read error of a much larger clone one base away. V usage is TRBV2 and J usage is TRBJ2-7; D is perhaps TRBD1 or TRBD2 (6 bases each). The CDR3 is 14 amino acids. Germline V gives CDR1 SNHLY, CDR2 FYNNEI. The CDR3 nucleotides are TGTGTCAGCAGGGAGGAACCAGGGGTTTACGAGCAGTACTTC. Encoded protein: CVSREEPGVYEQYF.

This clonotype was seen many times. The chain employs TRBV20-1 and TRBJ2-7, with D unresolved. Germline-derived CDR1 and CDR2 are DFQATT and SNEGSKA (reference sequence). V was trimmed by 0 bases and J by 6 bases, leaving 12 bases between them. This CDR3 comprises 13 residues. CDR3 in amino acids: CSARDRSSLEQYF. CDR3 sequence (DNA): TGCAGTGCTAGAGACCGTTCCTCCCTCGAGCAGTACTTC.

This clonotype has at least ten counts. V gene TRBV7-3 combines with J gene TRBJ2-3; the match to TRBD1 covers 9 bases. The CDR3 totals 15 residues. CDR1 SGHTA and CDR2 FQGTGA come from the germline V gene. Germline trimming cut 5 bases from V and 1 base from J; bases unmatched to any gene: 4. In DNA, the CDR3 is TGTGCCAGCAGCCCCCGGACAGGGGGCACAGATACGCAGTATTTT. Translated: CASSPRTGGTDTQYF.

This clonotype was detected many times. This sequence joins TRBV18 and TRBJ1-5; D is ambiguous. The CDR3 runs to 16 residues. The V and J ends lost 3 bases and 1 base respectively, with 13 bases between them. CDR1 is KGHSH and CDR2 is LQKENI in the germline V gene. The CDR3 nucleotides are TGTGCCAGCTCACCGTCGGGAGGTTGGAGCAATCAGCCCCAGCATTTT. Encoded protein: CASSPSGGWSNQPQHF.

This rearrangement joins TRBV29-1 to TRBJ2-7; D might be TRBD1 or TRBD2, each matching 5 bases. The CDR3 loop spans 12 amino acids. The germline V gene encodes CDR1 SQVTM and CDR2 ANQGSEA. Trimming cost V 3 bases and J 2 bases, with 8 bases left between them. The CDR3 DNA follows: TGCAGCGTTGAGGGGACGACCTACGAGCAGTACTTC. Its protein product is CSVEGTTYEQYF.

The sample holds many counts of this clonotype. The rearrangement joins TRBV5-8 to TRBJ2-7; no definite D call. This CDR3 has 14 amino acids. The V and J ends lost 1 base and 4 bases respectively, with 12 bases between them. Germline loops: CDR1 SGHTS, CDR2 YDEGEE. The CDR3 region is CASSLRTYPYEQYF. CDR3 coding DNA: TGTGCCAGCAGCTTGCGGACGTACCCTTACGAGCAGTACTTC.

In this sample, this clonotype turned up many times. One end of the junction is discordant with germline, which a read error may explain. The J gene is TRBJ2-1, the V gene TRBV7-7; D might be TRBD2 (5 bases). Germline CDR1 and CDR2: SSHAT and FNYEAQ (reference sequence). The CDR3 length is 16 residues. CDR3 nucleotides: TGTGCTAGCAGCTTAGGCGGAGGTCTTTCCTACAATGAGCAGTTCTTC. Protein: CASSLGGGLSYNEQFF. Drawing the rest from reference TRBV7-7 and TRBJ2-1, the complete variable domain is GAGVSQSPRYKVTKRGQDVTLRCDPISSHATLYWYQQALGQGPEFLTYFNYEAQPDKSGLPSDRFSAERPEGSISTLTIQRTEQRDSAMYRCASSLGGGLSYNEQFFGPGTRLTVL.

J is TRBJ2-3 and V is TRBV7-9; D is undetermined. The length of the CDR3 is 15 residues. V was trimmed by 2 bases and J by 5 bases, leaving 14 bases between them. The germline V gene encodes CDR1 SEHNR and CDR2 FQNEAQ (reference sequence). The CDR3 DNA follows: TGTGCCAGCAGCTTACCCCGGAGCCCGGGAGATACGCAGTATTTT. It yields the protein CASSLPRSPGDTQYF.

V usage is TRBV29-1 and J usage is TRBJ2-7, with D tentatively TRBD2 (6 bases). The CDR3 length is 15 residues. Germline V gives CDR1 SQVTM, CDR2 ANQGSEA. V was clipped by 8 bases and J by 2 bases, with 22 bases between them. The CDR3 nucleotides are TGCAGCCCCCCCGGGGGTATCATCTCTACCTACGAGCAGTACTTC. Translated: CSPPGGIISTYEQYF.

The CDR3 here is CASSYGQGYNNEQFF. CDR3 sequence (DNA): TGTGCCAGCAGTTACGGACAGGGTTATAACAATGAGCAGTTCTTC. This chain connects TRBV6-2 or TRBV6-3 to TRBJ2-1, with 8 bases identical to TRBD1. Trimming removed 2 bases from V and 5 bases from J; junction bases left unmatched: 5. CDR3 length equals 15 residues. CDR1 MNHEY and CDR2 SVGEGT come from the germline V gene.